The present T cell receptor (beta chain) was sequenced within a study of control samples from healthy donors and cancer patients. Clones were sequenced by immunoSEQ multiplex PCR, and TCRdb holds only the in-frame ones, with some missing. The sample lists 150,000 or so clones, 85% to 95% occurring once. The CDR3 covers 13 residues. Deletions cut 3 bases from V and 3 bases from J, with 9 bases between. Sequenced input: PBMCs. The rearrangement links TRBV12-3 or TRBV12-4 to TRBJ2-7; weak D call: TRBD2 (5 bases). The TCR originated in a man aged 60-69 years with colorectal cancer. The CDR3 DNA sequence: TGTGCCAGCAGTTTTCTTGAGGGCTACGAGCAGTACTTC. Its translation: CASSFLEGYEQYF.